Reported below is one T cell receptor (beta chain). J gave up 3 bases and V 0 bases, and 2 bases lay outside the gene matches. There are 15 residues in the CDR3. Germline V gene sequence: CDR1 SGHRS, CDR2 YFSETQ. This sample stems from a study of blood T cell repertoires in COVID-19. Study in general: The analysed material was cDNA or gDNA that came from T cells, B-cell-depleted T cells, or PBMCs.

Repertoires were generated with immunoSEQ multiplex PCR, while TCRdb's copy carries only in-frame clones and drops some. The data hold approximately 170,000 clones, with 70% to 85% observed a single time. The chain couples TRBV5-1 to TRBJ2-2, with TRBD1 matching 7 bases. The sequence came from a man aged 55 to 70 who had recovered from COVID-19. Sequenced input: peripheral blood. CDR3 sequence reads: CASSLAQGYTGELFF. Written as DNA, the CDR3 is TGCGCCAGCAGCTTGGCACAGGGGTACACCGGGGAGCTGTTTTTT.